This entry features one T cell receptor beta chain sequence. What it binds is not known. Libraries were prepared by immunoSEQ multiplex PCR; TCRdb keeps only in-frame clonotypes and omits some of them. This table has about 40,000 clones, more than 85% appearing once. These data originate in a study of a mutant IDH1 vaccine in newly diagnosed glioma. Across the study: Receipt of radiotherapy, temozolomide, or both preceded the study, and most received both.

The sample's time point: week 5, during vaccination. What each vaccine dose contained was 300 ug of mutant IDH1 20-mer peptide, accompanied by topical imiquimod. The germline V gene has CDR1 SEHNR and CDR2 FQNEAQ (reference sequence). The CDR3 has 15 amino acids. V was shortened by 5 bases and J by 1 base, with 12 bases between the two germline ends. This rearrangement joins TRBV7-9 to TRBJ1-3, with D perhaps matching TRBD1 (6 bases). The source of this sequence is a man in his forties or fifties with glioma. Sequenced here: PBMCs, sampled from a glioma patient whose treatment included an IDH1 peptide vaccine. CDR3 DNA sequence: TGTGCCAGCAGCCAAGTGGGGGCATCTGGAAACACCATATATTTT. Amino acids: CASSQVGASGNTIYF. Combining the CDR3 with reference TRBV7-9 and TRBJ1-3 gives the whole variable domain DTGVSQNPRHKITKRGQNVTFRCDPISEHNRLYWYRQTLGQGPEFLTYFQNEAQLEKSRLLSDRFSAERPKGSFSTLEIQRTEQGDSAMYLCASSQVGASGNTIYFGEGSWLTVV.